This paragraph reports one TCR beta chain. The entry originates in a study of blood T cell repertoires in COVID-19. For the study at large: The United States, Italy and Spain provided the acute and convalescent COVID-19 samples. T cells, B-cell-depleted T cells, or PBMCs supplied cDNA or gDNA.

In the authors' workflow: It was from reference gene primer amplification that nucleated cell counts were estimated. Libraries were prepared by immunoSEQ multiplex PCR; TCRdb keeps only in-frame clonotypes and omits some of them. V and J calls and clone size are copied from that table; D and trimming were computed from the DNA. The table lists a few hundred thousand clones, roughly nine tenths of them singletons. From germline, CDR1 is ENHRY and CDR2 SYGVKD. Trimming took 7 bases from V and 0 from J, leaving 13 bases between them. The CDR3 consists of 15 residues. The sample was peripheral blood. The sequence was collected from a man aged 55 to 69 with acute or convalescent COVID-19. The rearrangement uses TRBV10-3 and TRBJ1-3; D remains ambiguous. CDR3 sequence reads: CAIMAGVSSGNTIYF. CDR3 DNA: TGTGCCATCATGGCGGGAGTTTCCTCTGGAAACACCATATATTTT.